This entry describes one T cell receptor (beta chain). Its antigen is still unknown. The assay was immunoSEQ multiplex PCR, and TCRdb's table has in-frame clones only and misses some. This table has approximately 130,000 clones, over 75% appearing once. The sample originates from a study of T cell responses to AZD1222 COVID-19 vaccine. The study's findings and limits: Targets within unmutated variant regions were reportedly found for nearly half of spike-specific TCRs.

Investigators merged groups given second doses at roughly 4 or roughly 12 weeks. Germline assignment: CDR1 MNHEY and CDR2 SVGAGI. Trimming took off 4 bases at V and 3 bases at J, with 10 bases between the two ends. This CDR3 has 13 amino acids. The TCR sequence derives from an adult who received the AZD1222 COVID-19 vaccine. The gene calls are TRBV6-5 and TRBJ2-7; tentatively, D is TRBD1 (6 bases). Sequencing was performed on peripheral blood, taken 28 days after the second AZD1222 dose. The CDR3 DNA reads TGTGCCAGCAGTTCCGGGACACACTACGAGCAGTACTTC. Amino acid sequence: CASSSGTHYEQYF.